This T cell receptor (beta chain) was found in a study of TIL therapy for anti-PD-1-resistant metastatic lung cancer. Background on the study: Patients had a median age of approximately 50 years (range about 35-85). Study-wide results and caveats: TIL cultures after expansion showed higher clonality and lower diversity than baseline tumor (median around 5.9% vs 31%). This highly selected cohort may not generalize to typical lung cancer patients.

Time point meaning: pre-treatment sample, taken before nivolumab and TIL therapy. Tumor tissue came from excised metastases, mostly pleural nodules or supraclavicular lymph nodes. Comment on this clone: What it recognizes is unknown.

The libraries were made with immunoSEQ v3. Each library reached some 2 million read pairs, or 5-6 million at deep level. Clones were sequenced by immunoSEQ multiplex PCR, and TCRdb holds only the in-frame ones, with some missing. The data show about 26,000 clones, roughly two thirds seen once. Sequences were derived from tumor tissue, sampled at baseline. This receptor was obtained from a woman aged 25-80 years with non-small cell lung cancer.

The chain's CDR3 is CASSFVSGRSYEQYF. The CDR3 region has the DNA TGTGCCAGCAGCTTCGTCTCCGGAAGGAGTTACGAGCAGTACTTC. The gene calls are TRBV7-9 and TRBJ2-7; D ambiguous. This CDR3 is 15 amino acids long. CDR1 and CDR2 from the germline V gene are SEHNR and FQNEAQ (reference sequence). Trimming took 3 bases from V and 4 from J, leaving 16 bases between them.